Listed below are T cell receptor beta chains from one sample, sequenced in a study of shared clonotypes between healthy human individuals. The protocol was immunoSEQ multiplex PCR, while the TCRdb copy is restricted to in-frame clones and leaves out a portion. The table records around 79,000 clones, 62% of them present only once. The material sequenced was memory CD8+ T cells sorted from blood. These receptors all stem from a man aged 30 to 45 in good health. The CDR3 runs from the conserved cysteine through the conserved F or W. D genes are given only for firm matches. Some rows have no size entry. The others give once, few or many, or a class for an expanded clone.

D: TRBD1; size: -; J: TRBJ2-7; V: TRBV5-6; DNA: TGTGCCAGCAGCAAGGACAGGGTGGGTCACGAGCAGTACTTC; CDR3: CASSKDRVGHEQYF
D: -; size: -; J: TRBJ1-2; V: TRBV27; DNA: TGTGCCAGCAGTTTAATTGCGGGAATTAACTATGGCTACACCTTC; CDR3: CASSLIAGINYGYTF
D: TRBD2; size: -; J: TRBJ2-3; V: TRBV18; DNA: TGTGCCAGCTCATCTACTAGCGGGGACACAGATACGCAGTATTTT; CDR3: CASSSTSGDTDTQYF
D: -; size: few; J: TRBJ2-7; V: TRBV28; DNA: TGTGCCAGCGGTTCGAGCTACGAGCAGTACTTC; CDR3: CASGSSYEQYF
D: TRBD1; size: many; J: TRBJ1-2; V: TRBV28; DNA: TGTGCCAGCAGTCTACAGACAGGGTTTGTTGGCTACACCTTC; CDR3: CASSLQTGFVGYTF
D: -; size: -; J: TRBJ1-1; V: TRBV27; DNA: TGTGCCAGCAGTTTCGCTCAATTCAACACTGAAGCTTTCTTT; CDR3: CASSFAQFNTEAFF
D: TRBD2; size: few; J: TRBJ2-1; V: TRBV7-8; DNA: TGTGCCAGCAGCTACATAGCGGGATACAACAATGAGCAGTTCTTC; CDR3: CASSYIAGYNNEQFF
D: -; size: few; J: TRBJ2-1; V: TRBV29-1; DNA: TGCAGCGTCACCAGAGAGGGAGGTTCGTACAATGAGCAGTTCTTC; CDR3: CSVTREGGSYNEQFF
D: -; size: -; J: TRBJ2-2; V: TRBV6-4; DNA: TGTGCCAGCAGTGATGGGCCAGGAGACGTGGAGCTGTTTTTT; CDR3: CASSDGPGDVELFF
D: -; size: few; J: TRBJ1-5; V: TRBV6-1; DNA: TGTGCCAGCAGCTCCGGGCCGATTGGGGAGCCCCAGCATTTT; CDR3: CASSSGPIGEPQHF
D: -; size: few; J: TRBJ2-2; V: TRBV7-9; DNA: TGTGCCAGCAGCTTCGACAGGACTGGAGCCACCGGGGAGCTGTTTTTT; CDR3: CASSFDRTGATGELFF
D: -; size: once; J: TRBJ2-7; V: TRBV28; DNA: TGTGCCAGCAGTTTAGTCCGGGCGGGGGCCGAGCAGTACTTC; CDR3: CASSLVRAGAEQYF
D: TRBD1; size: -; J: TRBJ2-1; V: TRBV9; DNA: TGTGCCAGCAGCGTTGAAGGGACAGGGGTAAATGAGCAGTTCTTC; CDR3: CASSVEGTGVNEQFF
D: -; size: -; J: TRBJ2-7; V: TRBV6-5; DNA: TGTGCCAGCAGTGCCTCGGGGCCCTACGAGCAGTACTTC; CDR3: CASSASGPYEQYF
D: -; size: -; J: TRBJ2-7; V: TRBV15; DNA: TGTGCCACCAGCGGGGGTCTGGGCTACGAGCAGTACTTC; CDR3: CATSGGLGYEQYF
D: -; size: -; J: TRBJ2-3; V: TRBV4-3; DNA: TGCGCCAGCGGAGAGCGGTACACAGATACGCAGTATTTT; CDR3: CASGERYTDTQYF
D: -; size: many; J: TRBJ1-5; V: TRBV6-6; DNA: TGTGCCAGCAGTTACTCGTCGGACTGGCAGCCCCAGCATTTT; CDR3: CASSYSSDWQPQHF
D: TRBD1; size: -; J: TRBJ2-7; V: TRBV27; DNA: TGTGCCAGCAGTTTGGGACAGGAACCCTACGAGCAGTACTTC; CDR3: CASSLGQEPYEQYF
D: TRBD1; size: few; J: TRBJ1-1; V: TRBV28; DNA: TGTGCCAGCAGCCAAAACCTGGGACAGGTCACTGAAGCTTTCTTT; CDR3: CASSQNLGQVTEAFF
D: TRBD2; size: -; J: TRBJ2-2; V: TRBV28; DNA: TGTGCCAGCAGCCTCCTAGCGGCGAACACCGGGGAGCTGTTTTTT; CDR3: CASSLLAANTGELFF
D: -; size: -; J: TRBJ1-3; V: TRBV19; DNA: TGTGCCAGTAGTATCAGGGTGTCCGCTGGAAACACCATATATTTT; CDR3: CASSIRVSAGNTIYF
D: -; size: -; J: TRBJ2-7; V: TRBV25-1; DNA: TGTGCCAGCAGTGAACATCACCCAACATTGACTTACGAGCAGTACTTC; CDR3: CASSEHHPTLTYEQYF
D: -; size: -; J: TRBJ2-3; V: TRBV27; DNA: TGTGCCAGCAGTTTAGGTGGGAGCCGAGATACGCAGTATTTT; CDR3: CASSLGGSRDTQYF
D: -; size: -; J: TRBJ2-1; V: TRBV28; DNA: TGTGCCAGCAACCCCTCGGTCCGGTATGTCAATGAGCAGTTCTTC; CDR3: CASNPSVRYVNEQFF
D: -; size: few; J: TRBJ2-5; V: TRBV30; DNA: TGTGCCTGGTCCCCTCTAGGGGAGACCCAGTACTTC; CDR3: CAWSPLGETQYF
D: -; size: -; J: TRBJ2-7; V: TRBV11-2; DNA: TGTGCCAGCAGCTTCCAGGGGGGTTCCTACGAGCAGTACTTC; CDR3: CASSFQGGSYEQYF
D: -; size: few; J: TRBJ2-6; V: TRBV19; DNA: TGTGCCAGTAGTCAACAGGGTTTTGGGGCCAACGTCCTGACTTTC; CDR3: CASSQQGFGANVLTF
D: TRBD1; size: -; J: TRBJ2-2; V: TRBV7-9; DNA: TGTGCCAGCGCCCCCTATAAACTTGCGGGACAGGGGATTTCCGGGGAGCTGTTTTTT; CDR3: CASAPYKLAGQGISGELFF
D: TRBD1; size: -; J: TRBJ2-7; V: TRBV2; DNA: TGTGCCGGCCGGACAGGACCTTACGAGCAGTACTTC; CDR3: CAGRTGPYEQYF
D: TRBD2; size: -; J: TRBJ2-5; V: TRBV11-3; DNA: TGTGCCAGCAGCTTAGCGGGAGGACCCGGAGAGACCCAGTACTTC; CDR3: CASSLAGGPGETQYF
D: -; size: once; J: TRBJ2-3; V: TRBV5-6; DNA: TGTGCCAGCAGCTTGGATGGGGAAAGCACAGATACGCAGTATTTT; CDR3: CASSLDGESTDTQYF
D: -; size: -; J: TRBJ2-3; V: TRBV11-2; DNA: TGTGCCAGCAGCGGAGGAGTGGTCTACCCAACGCAGTATTTT; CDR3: CASSGGVVYPTQYF
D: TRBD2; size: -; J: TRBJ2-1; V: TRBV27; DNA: TGTGCCAGCATCCCTCTAGCGGGAGGGCCGGTCTACAATGAGCAGTTCTTC; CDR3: CASIPLAGGPVYNEQFF
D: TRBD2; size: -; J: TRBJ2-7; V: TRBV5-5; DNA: TGTGCCAGCAGCTTGGGGTCTAGCGGGTACTACGAGCAGTACTTC; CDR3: CASSLGSSGYYEQYF
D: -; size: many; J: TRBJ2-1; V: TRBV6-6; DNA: TGTGCCAGCAGTTACTCGAGAGGGAGCTCCTACAATGAGCAGTTCTTC; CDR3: CASSYSRGSSYNEQFF
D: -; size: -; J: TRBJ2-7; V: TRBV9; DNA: TGTGCCAGCAGCGTTACAGGGACTCCCTCCAGTATCTACGAGCAGTACTTC; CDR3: CASSVTGTPSSIYEQYF
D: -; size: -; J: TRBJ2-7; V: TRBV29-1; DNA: TGCAGCGTAGTTGGGACATATCGGGAGCAGTACTTC; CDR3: CSVVGTYREQYF
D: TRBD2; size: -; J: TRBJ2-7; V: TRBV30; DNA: TGTGCCTGGAGTAAACATAGCGGGGAGTTCGCCGAGCAGTACTTC; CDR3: CAWSKHSGEFAEQYF
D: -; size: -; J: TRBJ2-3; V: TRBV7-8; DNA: TGTGCCAGCAGCTATTGGGGAATAGATACGCAGTATTTT; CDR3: CASSYWGIDTQYF
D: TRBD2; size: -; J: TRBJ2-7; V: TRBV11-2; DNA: TGTGCCAGCATAGGACTAGCGGGAGGAGAGCAGTACTTC; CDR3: CASIGLAGGEQYF
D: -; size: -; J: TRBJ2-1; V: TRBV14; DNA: TGTGCCAGCAGCCAAGAGTTCTACAATGAGCAGTTCTTC; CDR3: CASSQEFYNEQFF
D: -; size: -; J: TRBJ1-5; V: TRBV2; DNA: TGTGCCAGCAGAGGAAACAGGGTCGGGAATCAGCCCCAGCATTTT; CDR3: CASRGNRVGNQPQHF
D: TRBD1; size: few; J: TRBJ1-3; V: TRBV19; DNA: TGTGCCAGTAGTCCAGCCGTAAGGGACAGGGTAATCTGTTTTTGGAACACCATATATTTT; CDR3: CASSPAVRDRVICFWNTIYF
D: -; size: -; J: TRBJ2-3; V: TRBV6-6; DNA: TGTGCCAGCAGTCTCCTGGTGGTAGCAGATACGCAGTATTTT; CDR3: CASSLLVVADTQYF
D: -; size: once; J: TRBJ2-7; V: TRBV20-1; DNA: TGCAGTGCTATAGTCCAGGGCGAGCAGTACTTC; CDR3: CSAIVQGEQYF
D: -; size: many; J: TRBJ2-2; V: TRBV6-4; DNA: TGTGCCAGCACCAGCCAGGCGAACACCGGGGAGCTGTTTTTT; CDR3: CASTSQANTGELFF
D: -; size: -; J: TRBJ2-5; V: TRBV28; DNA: TGTGCCAGCAGTTCCTTTCGGGGGGCCGGAGAGACCCAGTACTTC; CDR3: CASSSFRGAGETQYF
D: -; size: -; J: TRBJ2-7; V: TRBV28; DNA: TGTGCCAGCAGTTTTCAGGGTTCCGGCGAGCAGTACTTC; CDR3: CASSFQGSGEQYF
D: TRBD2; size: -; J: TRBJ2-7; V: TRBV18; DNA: TGTGCCAGCTCCTCCGGGGGGGTAACCTACGAGCAGTACTTC; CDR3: CASSSGGVTYEQYF
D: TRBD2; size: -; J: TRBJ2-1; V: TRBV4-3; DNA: TGCGCCAGCAGCCAGGAAAGCATTAGCGGGAGGGGCACGGCGGACCTGTTCTTC; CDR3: CASSQESISGRGTADLFF
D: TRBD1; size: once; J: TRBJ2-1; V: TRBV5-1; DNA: TGCGCCAGCAGCTCGCAGGGGGCCCATGGAGATGAGCAGTTCTTC; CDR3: CASSSQGAHGDEQFF
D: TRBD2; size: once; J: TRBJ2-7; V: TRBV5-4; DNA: TGTGCCAGCAGCGGTGCCGGGACTAGCGGCTACGAGCAGTACTTC; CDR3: CASSGAGTSGYEQYF
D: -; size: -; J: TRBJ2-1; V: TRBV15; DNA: TGTGCCACCAGCAGAGTAACCCCTGAGCAGTTCTTC; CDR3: CATSRVTPEQFF
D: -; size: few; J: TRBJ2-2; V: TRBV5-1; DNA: TGCGCCAGCAGCTACACAGGGATCGGGGAGCTGTTTTTT; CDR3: CASSYTGIGELFF
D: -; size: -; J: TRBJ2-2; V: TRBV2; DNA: TGTGCCAGCAGCGCCAACACCGGGGAGCTGTTTTTT; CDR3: CASSANTGELFF
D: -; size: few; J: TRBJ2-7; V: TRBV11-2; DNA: TGTGCCAGCAGCGAAGGGTACCAGGGGAGCTACGAGCAGTACTTC; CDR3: CASSEGYQGSYEQYF
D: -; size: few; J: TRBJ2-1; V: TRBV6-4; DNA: TGTGCCAGCAGTGAGGGAATGCACAATGAGCAGTTCTTC; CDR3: CASSEGMHNEQFF